A single sample is the source of the 25 T cell receptor beta chains below, sequenced in a study of breast tumors, draining lymph nodes, adjacent tissues. The lymph nodes were axillary draining lymph nodes from breast cancer patients. TCRdb reprocessed the multiplex PCR reads via MiXCR and lists one record per CDR3 protein. This sample has 150,000 to 200,000 distinct CDR3 sequences; roughly 35% occur once, and the top ten carry 3.8%. What was sequenced was axillary lymph node tissue. Receptors were obtained from a female donor with breast cancer. Some clones in this sample may be carry-over from other donors' samples.

This clonotype was seen at least ten times. J is TRBJ2-1 and V is TRBV4-1; 12 positions agree with TRBD2. V gave up 4 bases and J gave up 5 bases; unmatched junction bases: 12. The CDR3 extends over 18 amino acids. Germline assignment: CDR1 MGHRA and CDR2 YSYEKL. The CDR3 spells CASSPGVMTSGGHNEQFF. The CDR3 nucleotides are TGCGCCAGCAGCCCGGGGGTAATGACTAGCGGGGGACACAATGAGCAGTTCTTC.

The V and J genes are TRBV6-1 and TRBJ2-1, with D possibly TRBD2 on 5 matching bases. TRBJ2-7 matches the DNA end more closely, so the J call is doubtful. This CDR3 region has 14 residues. Germline CDR1 is MNHNS and CDR2 is SASEGT. The CDR3 DNA reads TGTGCCAGCAGGGGAGTTGCGGAACCCTACGAGCAGTACTTC. This encodes CASRGVAEPYEQYF.

This clonotype was seen only a few times. The junction departs from the called germline gene at one end, perhaps through a read error. This chain links TRBV20-1 with TRBJ2-5; 8 bases are a match to TRBD2. CDR3 length: 15 residues. Germline V lookup: CDR1 DFQATT, CDR2 SNEGSKA (reference sequence). The CDR3 DNA reads as TGCAGTGCTGGAGATAGCGGGGACACTCCCGAGACCCAGTACTTC. Translation gives CSAGDSGDTPETQYF.

This clonotype was seen a few times. V gene TRBV3-1 combines with J gene TRBJ1-1; D gene ambiguous. Trimming removed 0 bases at V and 2 bases at J, with 10 bases between. CDR3 size: 15 residues. Germline CDR1 is LGHDT and CDR2 is YNNKEL (reference sequence). The CDR3 DNA is TGTGCCAGCAGCCAAGATCGGGCGGTCAACACTGAAGCTTTCTTT. It translates to CASSQDRAVNTEAFF.

As regards this clonotype: No conserved phenylalanine or tryptophan is present at the end of the CDR3, so a read error is the likely explanation. V usage is TRBV19 and J usage is TRBJ2-7, with 7 bases identical to TRBD2. This CDR3 has 13 amino acids. V shed 9 bases, J shed 4 bases, and the junction held 9 bases outside the gene matches. Germline-derived CDR1 and CDR2 are LNHDA and SQIVND (reference sequence). Here the CDR3 reads CASSLGGSYEQYS. In nucleotides, the CDR3 is TGTGCCAGCAGCTTGGGAGGGTCTTACGAGCAGTACTCC.

As to this clonotype: In this CDR3 the conserved last residue, phenylalanine or tryptophan, is missing, so a read error is likely. In DNA form, the CDR3 reads TGCGCCAGCAGCCTGGGGCTAGCGGGGGGCCAAGAGACCCAGTACCTC. This encodes CASSLGLAGGQETQYL. The V and J genes are TRBV7-2 and TRBJ2-5; 11 bases align to TRBD2. The CDR3 sequence is 16 residues long. In germline, CDR1 is SGHTA, CDR2 FQGNSA.

Regarding this clonotype: One base away lies a much larger clone, so this may be a sequencing read error. It is likely a read error, because the conserved phenylalanine at the end of the CDR3 is missing. The V call is TRBV14, the J call TRBJ2-2, with no clear D. Trimming stripped 4 bases from V and 7 bases from J, with 16 bases between. Germline CDR1 reads SGHDN; CDR2 reads FVKESK. The CDR3 length is 15 residues. CDR3 in amino acids: CASSLRSPTGGELFS. The DNA of the CDR3 is TGTGCCAGCAGCCTTCGTTCTCCCACTGGCGGGGAGCTGTTTTCT.

This clonotype has just a few counts. V and J are TRBV27 and TRBJ2-1, with no clear D. CDR3 length equals 16 residues. Looked up from germline, CDR1 is MNHEY and CDR2 is SMNVEV (reference sequence). V lost 7 bases to trimming and J lost 0 bases, with 16 bases between them. CDR3 region: CASNPTTASSYNEQFF. In DNA form, the CDR3 reads TGTGCCAGCAATCCCACGACCGCCAGCTCCTACAATGAGCAGTTCTTC.

This clonotype was detected only a few times. This chain uses TRBV6-2 or TRBV6-3 with TRBJ2-5, with D possibly TRBD1 on 6 matching bases. CDR1 is MNHEY and CDR2 is SVGEGT in the germline V gene. The CDR3 runs to 14 residues. V lost 6 bases to trimming and J lost 13 bases, with 24 bases between them. DNA of the CDR3: TGTGCCAGCAGCCCCACCACGACCGGGACACGACTGTACTTC. Residues: CASSPTTTGTRLYF.

Many counts were recorded for this clonotype. V gene TRBV4-3 combines with J gene TRBJ2-3, with TRBD2 identical over 9 bases. Unmatched junction bases numbered 8, after V lost 1 base and J lost 3 bases. Germline-derived CDR1 and CDR2 are LGHNA and YSLEER. The CDR3 has 17 amino acids. CDR3 protein: CASSQGVVAGVTDTQYF. As DNA, the CDR3 is TGCGCCAGCAGCCAAGGGGTAGTAGCGGGAGTGACAGATACGCAGTATTTT.

To note about this clonotype: At one end, the junction sequence differs from germline, possibly due to a read error. The gene calls are TRBV7-2 and TRBJ1-2; D gene ambiguous. The germline gives CDR1 SGHTA, CDR2 FQGNSA. The CDR3 spans 12 residues. CDR3 protein: CASSLEGYGCTF. Written as DNA, the CDR3 is TGTGCCAGCAGCTTAGAGGGCTATGGCTGCACCTTC.

Note on this clonotype: A much larger clone is a single base away; this may be a read error. The chain couples TRBV9 to TRBJ2-5, with 9 nucleotides matching TRBD2. The germline gives CDR1 SGDLS, CDR2 YYNGEE. The CDR3 sequence is 15 residues long. The CDR3 DNA reads as TGTGCCAGCAGCGGCAGCGGGGGGCCACAAGAGACCCCGTACTTC. Its translation: CASSGSGGPQETPYF.

This clonotype has just a few counts. The chain is built from TRBV5-1 and TRBJ2-1; 9 positions match TRBD2. CDR3 length equals 21 residues. CDR1 and CDR2 from the germline V gene are SGHRS and YFSETQ. The V gene end was trimmed by 4 bases and the J gene end by 0 bases; junction bases not matched to a gene: 20. In DNA form, the CDR3 reads TGCGCCAGCAGCCCGGGGGTCAGATTTCTCGCGGGGGGGGGCTCCTACAATGAGCAGTTCTTC. It specifies CASSPGVRFLAGGGSYNEQFF.

The chain combines TRBV2 with TRBJ1-6, with 10 bases identical to TRBD1. Germline V CDR1 and CDR2: SNHLY, FYNNEI. V shed 10 bases, J shed 9 bases, and the junction held 6 bases outside the gene matches. This CDR3 has 13 residues. CDR3 nucleotides: TGTGCCACCCGGGACAGGGGCTTTTCACCCCTCCACTTT. Its protein is CATRDRGFSPLHF.

The chain is built from TRBV20-1 and TRBJ2-3; 16 bases match TRBD2. Germline V CDR1 and CDR2: DFQATT, SNEGSKA (reference sequence). V lost 6 bases to trimming and J lost 2 bases; unmatched junction nucleotides: 8. There are 17 residues in the CDR3. The CDR3 DNA reads TGCAGTGCAGCCGGGACTAGCGGGAGGGCCCCCACAGATACGCAGTATTTT. Amino acids: CSAAGTSGRAPTDTQYF.

The CDR3, as DNA: TGCAGCAGCCGGGCGCGGGGGACGGGAAACACCATATATTTT. Translating gives CSSRARGTGNTIYF. This rearrangement joins TRBV29-1 to TRBJ1-3, with D perhaps matching TRBD1 (5 bases). The V end was cut by 8 bases, the J end by 4 bases, with 18 bases between. This CDR3 is 14 amino acids long. Germline CDR1 SQVTM, CDR2 ANQGSEA.

This clonotype was seen many times. V usage is TRBV20-1 and J usage is TRBJ1-5; a weak D match, TRBD1 (6 bases). This CDR3 has 15 amino acids. Deletions cut 1 base from V and 6 bases from J, with 16 bases between. Looked up from germline, CDR1 is DFQATT and CDR2 is SNEGSKA (reference sequence). CDR3 amino acids: CSARGRTERGQPQHF. The DNA of the CDR3 is TGCAGTGCTAGAGGACGGACAGAGAGGGGTCAGCCCCAGCATTTT.

The chain recombines TRBV7-2 with TRBJ2-5; no firm D call. Per germline, CDR1 SGHTA and CDR2 FQGNSA. CDR3 length: 14 residues. V lost 6 bases and J 2 bases, leaving 13 bases between the germline ends. The CDR3 nucleotides read TGTGCCAGCAGAATAACACTCCTTCAAGAGACCCAGTACTTC. Amino acid sequence: CASRITLLQETQYF.

Worth noting for this clonotype: A read error may be the cause here, since a much bigger clone is one base away. The conserved phenylalanine or tryptophan normally closing the CDR3 is absent here, so this likely arose from a read error. The J gene is TRBJ1-2, the V gene TRBV19; weak D call: TRBD1 (6 bases). Trimming removed 0 bases from V and 4 bases from J, with 15 bases in between. In germline, CDR1 is LNHDA, CDR2 SQIVND (reference sequence). This CDR3 has 16 amino acids. The DNA for the CDR3 is TGTGCCAGTAGTATAGATATAAGGACAGATCGCTATGGCTACACCTCC. It codes for CASSIDIRTDRYGYTS.

This clonotype was seen ten or more times. The chain has TRBV30 and TRBJ1-6; weak D call: TRBD1 (5 bases). V gave up 3 bases and J gave up 4 bases, with 13 bases separating them. The germline V gene has CDR1 GTSNPN and CDR2 SVGIG (reference sequence). The CDR3 length is 15 residues. The CDR3 region has the DNA TGTGCCTGGAGCGACGGGACTCCTTATAATTCACCCCTCCACTTT. Its translation is CAWSDGTPYNSPLHF.

With regard to this clonotype: This clone may be a read error of a much larger clone one base away. V and J are TRBV20-1 and TRBJ2-7; a weak D match, TRBD2 (6 bases). Germline loops: CDR1 DFQATT, CDR2 SNEGSKA (reference sequence). This CDR3 contains 11 residues. As DNA, the CDR3 is TGCAGTGTGGAGGGTCGGGGCGAGCAGTCCTTC. This codes for CSVEGRGEQSF.

This clonotype was recorded many times. The rearrangement uses TRBV19 and TRBJ1-4, with TRBD1 matching 11 bases. The CDR3 is 16 amino acids. Looked up from germline, CDR1 is LNHDA and CDR2 is SQIVND (reference sequence). The V gene end was trimmed by 8 bases and the J gene end by 4 bases; junction bases not matched to a gene: 9. The CDR3 DNA sequence: TGTGCCAGTCAAAACCGGGACAGGGGGGGTAATGAAAAACTGTTTTTT. Its protein is CASQNRDRGGNEKLFF.

The rearrangement links TRBV2 to TRBJ1-5; D may be TRBD1 (6 bases). The CDR3 totals 16 residues. Germline CDR1 SNHLY, CDR2 FYNNEI. V was cut by 9 bases and J by 4 bases, with 22 bases left in between. Written as DNA, the CDR3 is TGTGCCAGTAATGAAAGGGGTAGAGGGACAAATCAGCCCCAGCATTTT. Encoded protein: CASNERGRGTNQPQHF.

This clonotype was counted at least ten times. The chain has TRBV5-4 and TRBJ2-5; either TRBD1 or TRBD2 may fit D (5 bases each). This CDR3 spans 13 amino acids. The germline CDR1 and CDR2 sequences are SGHNT and YYREEE (reference sequence). V was shortened by 6 bases and J by 1 base, with 10 bases between the two germline ends. The CDR3 is CASNSGAQETQYF. For the CDR3, the DNA is TGTGCCAGCAATTCCGGGGCCCAAGAGACCCAGTACTTC.

This clonotype occurred many times. The genes are TRBV20-1 and TRBJ2-7, with TRBD1 as a possible D gene (6 bases). The CDR3 spans 16 residues. V was pared by 1 base and J by 0 bases, with 16 bases between. CDR1 is DFQATT and CDR2 is SNEGSKA in the germline V gene (reference sequence). CDR3 bases: TGCAGTGCTAGAGCCGGGACATTGGATAACTCCTACGAGCAGTACTTC. It translates to CSARAGTLDNSYEQYF.